This TCR beta chain was sequenced for a study of cytomegalovirus exposure and HLA in healthy donors. Study conclusions and caveats: The listing of 150 to 200 TCR beta chains classed them as cytomegalovirus-associated.

The CDR3 runs 17 residues. The germline CDR1 and CDR2 sequences are LGHNA and YSLEER. The V segment lost 1 base and the J segment 8 bases; nucleotides outside the gene matches: 10. Some clones are missing from TCRdb's copy, which holds only in-frame ones; the method was immunoSEQ multiplex PCR. This table holds about 220,000 clones, 85% to 90% found once. This clone was seen only once. Its specificity is unknown. The rearrangement uses TRBV4-3 and TRBJ2-1; 11 nucleotides line up with TRBD1. The clonotype comes from a woman aged 18-35 years in good health and CMV-seronegative. Specimen: PBMCs. CDR3 protein: CASSQARVDRGLYEQFF. CDR3 coding DNA: TGCGCCAGCAGCCAAGCCAGGGTGGACAGGGGGCTGTATGAGCAGTTCTTC.